This T cell receptor beta chain was documented in a study of monozygotic twins with inflammatory bowel disease. Reprocessing the 5' RACE reads, TCRdb reports a single entry for every CDR3 protein and omits DNA. The table for this sample gives nearly 450,000 distinct CDR3 sequences. The CDR3 extends over 14 amino acids. Germline assignment: CDR1 SGHTA and CDR2 FQGNSA. The source of this sequence is a human donor with ulcerative colitis or Crohn's disease, or a healthy co-twin of an affected twin (not recorded which). The V and J genes are TRBV7-2 and TRBJ2-4; the TCRdb call, TRBD2, lacks DNA for checking. The sequencing input was blood. The CDR3 here is CASSLDGGGNIQYF.